This T cell receptor (beta chain) was found in a study of cytomegalovirus exposure and HLA in healthy donors. Study conclusions and caveats: Further analysis was carried out later, and it showed several of the most significant clusters appearing linked to common viral pathogens.

Regarding this clone: Antigen: not known.

The PCR employed 60 Vbeta primers together with 13 Jbeta primers. Sequenced by immunoSEQ multiplex PCR; TCRdb stores in-frame clones only, minus some. The table shows more than 90,000 clones, with over 60% occurring only once. The CDR3 extends over 15 amino acids. CDR1 MNHEY and CDR2 SVGAGI come from the germline V gene. The origin of this receptor is a human donor in good health. Sequencing was done on a sample of PBMCs. The chain carries TRBV6-5 and TRBJ2-5, with TRBD1 matching 7 bases. The end of the DNA fits TRBJ2-7 better, so the J call may be wrong. The CDR3 protein is CASSYSGDSSYEQYF. The DNA of the CDR3 is TGTGCCAGCAGTTACTCGGGGGACAGCTCCTACGAGCAGTACTTC.